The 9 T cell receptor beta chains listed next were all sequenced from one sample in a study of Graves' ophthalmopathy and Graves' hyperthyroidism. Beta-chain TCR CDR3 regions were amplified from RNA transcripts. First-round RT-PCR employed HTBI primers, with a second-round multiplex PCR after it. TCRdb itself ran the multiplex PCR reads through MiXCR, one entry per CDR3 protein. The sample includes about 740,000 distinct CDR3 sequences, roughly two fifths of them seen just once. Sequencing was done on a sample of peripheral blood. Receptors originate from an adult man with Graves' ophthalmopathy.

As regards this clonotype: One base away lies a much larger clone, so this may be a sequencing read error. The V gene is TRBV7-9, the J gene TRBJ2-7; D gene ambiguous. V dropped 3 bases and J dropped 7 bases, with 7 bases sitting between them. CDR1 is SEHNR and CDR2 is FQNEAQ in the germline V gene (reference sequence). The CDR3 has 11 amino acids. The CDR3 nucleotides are TGTGCCAGCAGCTTTATGAGTGAGCAGTACTTC. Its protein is CASSFMSEQYF. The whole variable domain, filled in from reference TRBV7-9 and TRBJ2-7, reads DTGVSQNPRHKITKRGQNVTFRCDPISEHNRLYWYRQTLGQGPEFLTYFQNEAQLEKSRLLSDRFSAERPKGSFSTLEIQRTEQGDSAMYLCASSFMSEQYFGPGTRLTVT.

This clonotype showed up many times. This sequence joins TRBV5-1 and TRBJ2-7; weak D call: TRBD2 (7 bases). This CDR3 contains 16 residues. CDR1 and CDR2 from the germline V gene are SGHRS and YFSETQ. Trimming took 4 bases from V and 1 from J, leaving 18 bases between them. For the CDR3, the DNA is TGCGCCAGCAGCCCGGAGGGGGGGCGTCCTTCCTACGAGCAGTACTTC. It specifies CASSPEGGRPSYEQYF. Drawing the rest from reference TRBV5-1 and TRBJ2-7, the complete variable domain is KAGVTQTPRYLIKTRGQQVTLSCSPISGHRSVSWYQQTPGQGLQFLFEYFSETQRNKGNFPGRFSGRQFSNSRSEMNVSTLELGDSALYLCASSPEGGRPSYEQYFGPGTRLTVT.

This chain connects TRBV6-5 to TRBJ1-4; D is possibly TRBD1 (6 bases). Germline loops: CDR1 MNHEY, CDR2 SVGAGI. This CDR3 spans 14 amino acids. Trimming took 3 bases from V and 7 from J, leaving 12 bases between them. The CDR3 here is CASSYSQGTEKLFF. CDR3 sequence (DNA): TGTGCCAGCAGTTATTCGCAGGGGACTGAAAAACTGTTTTTT.

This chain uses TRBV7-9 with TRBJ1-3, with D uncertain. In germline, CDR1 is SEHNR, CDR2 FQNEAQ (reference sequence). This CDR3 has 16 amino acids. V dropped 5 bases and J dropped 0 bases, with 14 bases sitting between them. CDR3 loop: CASSPNAKTSGNTIYF. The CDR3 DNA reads TGTGCCAGCAGCCCGAATGCGAAAACCTCTGGAAACACCATATATTTT. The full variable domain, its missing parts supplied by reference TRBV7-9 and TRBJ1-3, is DTGVSQNPRHKITKRGQNVTFRCDPISEHNRLYWYRQTLGQGPEFLTYFQNEAQLEKSRLLSDRFSAERPKGSFSTLEIQRTEQGDSAMYLCASSPNAKTSGNTIYFGEGSWLTVV.

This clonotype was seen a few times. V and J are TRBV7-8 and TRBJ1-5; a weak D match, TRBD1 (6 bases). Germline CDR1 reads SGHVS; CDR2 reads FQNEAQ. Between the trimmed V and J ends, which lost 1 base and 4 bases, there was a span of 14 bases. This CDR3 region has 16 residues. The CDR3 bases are TGTGCCAGCAGCTTAGAAGGAGGACAGCTAAATCAGCCCCAGCATTTT. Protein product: CASSLEGGQLNQPQHF.

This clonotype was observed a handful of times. CDR3 sequence (DNA): TGCGCCAGCAGCAAGGACAGGATGAACACTGAAGCTTTCTTT. It codes for CASSKDRMNTEAFF. The V gene is TRBV4-1, the J gene TRBJ1-1; 7 bases line up with TRBD1. There are 14 residues in the CDR3. Germline V gives CDR1 MGHRA, CDR2 YSYEKL. The junction had 3 bases not matched to a gene; V was cut back by 5 bases and J by 0 bases.

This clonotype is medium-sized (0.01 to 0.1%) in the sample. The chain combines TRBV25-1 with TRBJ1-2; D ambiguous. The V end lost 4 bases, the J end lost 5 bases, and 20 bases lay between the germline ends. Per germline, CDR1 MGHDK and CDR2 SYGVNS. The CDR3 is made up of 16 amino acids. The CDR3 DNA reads TGTGCCAGCAGTGCCCCCCTCGCTCAGGCGAAGTATGGCTACACCTTC. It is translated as CASSAPLAQAKYGYTF.

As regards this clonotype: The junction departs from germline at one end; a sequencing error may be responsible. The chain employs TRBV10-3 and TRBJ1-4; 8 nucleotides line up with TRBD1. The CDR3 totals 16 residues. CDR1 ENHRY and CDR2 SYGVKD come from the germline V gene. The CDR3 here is CASSYGWAGGTEKLFF. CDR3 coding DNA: TGTGCCAGCAGTTACGGGTGGGCAGGGGGCACTGAAAAACTGTTTTTT.

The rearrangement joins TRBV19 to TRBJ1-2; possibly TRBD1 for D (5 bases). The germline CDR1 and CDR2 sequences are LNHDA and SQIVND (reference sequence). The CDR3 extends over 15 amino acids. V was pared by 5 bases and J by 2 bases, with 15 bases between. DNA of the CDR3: TGTGCCAGTAGTCCGCGGGACGGCAGAAACTATGGCTACACCTTC. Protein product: CASSPRDGRNYGYTF.